This T cell receptor (beta chain) was retrieved from a study of T-cell memory formation after mild COVID-19. TCRdb re-analysed the 5' RACE reads in MiXCR, keeping a single row per CDR3 protein. This table holds 150,000 to 200,000 distinct CDR3 sequences, approximately 15% found once. Notes on the study in general: CD4+ clones that contracted lay mainly in CM and EM; CD8+ ones lay in EMRA. Day 15 to 85 contractors were CD4/CD8 balanced; later expanders leaned CD4+.

With 4 bases clipped from V and 4 bases from J, the junction kept 3 bases outside the gene matches. Germline CDR1 is SGHTA and CDR2 is FQGTGA. The CDR3 is 13 amino acids. Points on this clonotype: Its cognate antigen is unknown.

The chain uses TRBV7-3 and TRBJ1-1; 7 nucleotides agree with TRBD1. This receptor was identified in an adult woman who had mild COVID-19 (a few samples of this study predate the infection). Cell type and time point are not known. The sequenced material came from PBMCs or a T cell subset sorted from them (not recorded which). The CDR3 spells CASSSQGSTEAFF. For the CDR3, the DNA is TGTGCCAGCAGCTCACAGGGGAGCACTGAAGCTTTCTTT.